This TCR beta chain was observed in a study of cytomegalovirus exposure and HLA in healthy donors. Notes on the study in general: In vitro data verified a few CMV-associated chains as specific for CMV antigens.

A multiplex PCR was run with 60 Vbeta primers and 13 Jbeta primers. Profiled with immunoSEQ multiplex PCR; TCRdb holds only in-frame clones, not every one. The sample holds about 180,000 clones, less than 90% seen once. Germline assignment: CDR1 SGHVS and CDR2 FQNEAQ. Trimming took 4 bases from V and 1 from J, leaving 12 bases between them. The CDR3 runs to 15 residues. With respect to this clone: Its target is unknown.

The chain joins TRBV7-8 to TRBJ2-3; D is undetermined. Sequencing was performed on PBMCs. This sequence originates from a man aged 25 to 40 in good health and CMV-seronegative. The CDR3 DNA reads TGTGCCAGCAGCTCAACTGAGGCAGGCACAGATACGCAGTATTTT. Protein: CASSSTEAGTDTQYF.